These T cell receptor beta chains were read from a single sample in a study of blood T cell repertoires in COVID-19. Data came from immunoSEQ multiplex PCR; TCRdb stores just in-frame clones and leaves some out. This table has about 290,000 clones, over 80% appearing once. Sequenced input: peripheral blood. The receptors shown here come from a woman between 50 and 59 years old with active or convalescent COVID-19. CDR3s include the opening cysteine and the closing phenylalanine or tryptophan. A D gene is named only where the DNA matches it firmly.

j_gene: TRBJ2-7
v_gene: TRBV7-8
d_gene: TRBD2
CDR3aa: CASSALTSGRAVEQYF

j_gene: TRBJ1-2
v_gene: TRBV18
d_gene: TRBD1
CDR3aa: CASSTGQAYGYTF

j_gene: TRBJ2-6
v_gene: TRBV18
d_gene: -
CDR3aa: CASSTGAGANVLTF

j_gene: TRBJ1-1
v_gene: TRBV29-1
d_gene: TRBD1
CDR3aa: CSVDRGRNTEAFF

j_gene: TRBJ1-2
v_gene: TRBV2
d_gene: -
CDR3aa: CASSERNPGGYTF

j_gene: TRBJ1-3
v_gene: TRBV4-2
d_gene: -
CDR3aa: CASSPLDSHTFGNTIYF

j_gene: TRBJ2-5
v_gene: TRBV5-1
d_gene: TRBD2
CDR3aa: CASSSPSSGTSLSTTQYF

j_gene: TRBJ2-7
v_gene: TRBV29-1
d_gene: -
CDR3aa: CSVARSPYEQYF

j_gene: TRBJ1-1
v_gene: TRBV27
d_gene: -
CDR3aa: CASSLSASRVRAEAFF

j_gene: TRBJ2-1
v_gene: TRBV3-1/TRBV3-2
d_gene: -
CDR3aa: CASSQYLANEQFF

j_gene: TRBJ2-1
v_gene: TRBV27
d_gene: TRBD1
CDR3aa: CASSLGTGGNEQFF

j_gene: TRBJ2-5
v_gene: TRBV30
d_gene: -
CDR3aa: CACGGGGRETQYF

j_gene: TRBJ2-2
v_gene: TRBV2
d_gene: TRBD2
CDR3aa: CASRGLAANTGELFF

j_gene: TRBJ2-6
v_gene: TRBV28
d_gene: TRBD1
CDR3aa: CASSHRGSGANVLTF

j_gene: TRBJ1-4
v_gene: TRBV6-5
d_gene: TRBD1
CDR3aa: CASRVGQGSEKLFF

j_gene: TRBJ1-4
v_gene: TRBV4-2
d_gene: TRBD1
CDR3aa: CASSRATGQGEKLFF

j_gene: TRBJ2-1
v_gene: TRBV6-4
d_gene: -
CDR3aa: CASKREEVYNEQFF

j_gene: TRBJ1-1
v_gene: TRBV14
d_gene: -
CDR3aa: CASSVRSGTLADTEAFF

j_gene: TRBJ2-1
v_gene: TRBV5-4
d_gene: TRBD1
CDR3aa: CASSLKGRGLSSYNEQFF

j_gene: TRBJ2-7
v_gene: TRBV10-3
d_gene: TRBD2
CDR3aa: CAISEPGGRSSGRDTSYEQYF

j_gene: TRBJ2-5
v_gene: TRBV11-2
d_gene: TRBD1
CDR3aa: CASSSRGQALETQYF

j_gene: TRBJ1-6
v_gene: TRBV6-5
d_gene: -
CDR3aa: CASSYNAGSNSPLHF

j_gene: TRBJ2-2
v_gene: TRBV11-3
d_gene: TRBD1
CDR3aa: CASSFRQGDNTGELFF

j_gene: TRBJ2-5
v_gene: TRBV3-1/TRBV3-2
d_gene: TRBD2
CDR3aa: CASSRLAGPLYF

j_gene: TRBJ1-2
v_gene: TRBV6-1
d_gene: -
CDR3aa: CASSERGLREGGYTF

j_gene: TRBJ2-1
v_gene: TRBV27
d_gene: TRBD1
CDR3aa: CASSSHRTGDYNEQFF

j_gene: TRBJ2-3
v_gene: TRBV5-1
d_gene: TRBD2
CDR3aa: CASSPLLAGGPAGTDTQYF

j_gene: TRBJ1-5
v_gene: TRBV6-5
d_gene: TRBD1
CDR3aa: CASSSGGGQPQHF

j_gene: TRBJ2-5
v_gene: TRBV21-1
d_gene: -
CDR3aa: CASTGGSQTQYF